These 30 T cell receptor beta chains were sequenced from one sample in a study of blood T cell repertoires in COVID-19. The data were produced by immunoSEQ multiplex PCR, yet TCRdb's version contains in-frame clones alone and is incomplete. Of 300,000 to 350,000 clones listed, approximately 88% are singletons. Sequenced: PBMCs or T cells enriched from blood (not recorded which). The receptors originated from a man aged 30 to 45 who had recovered from COVID-19.

This chain connects TRBV5-4 to TRBJ1-6; 10 bases match TRBD1. Losses at the gene ends were 0 bases for V and 10 bases for J; bases not matched to a gene: 7. The CDR3 contains 16 residues. Germline V gene data show CDR1 as SGHNT and CDR2 as YYREEE (reference sequence). The CDR3 nucleotides are TGTGCCAGCAGCTTGGAGGGGGACAGGGGAAGATCACCCCTCCACTTT. This sequence encodes CASSLEGDRGRSPLHF. The whole variable domain, filled in from reference TRBV5-4 and TRBJ1-6, reads ETGVTQSPTHLIKTRGQQVTLRCSSQSGHNTVSWYQQALGQGPQFIFQYYREEENGRGNFPPRFSGLQFPNYSSELNVNALELDDSALYLCASSLEGDRGRSPLHFGNGTRLTVT.

V gene TRBV7-8 combines with J gene TRBJ1-4; D perhaps matches TRBD1 (5 bases). The CDR3 contains 14 residues. Trimming took off 1 base at V and 5 bases at J, with 8 bases between the two ends. Germline CDR1 is SGHVS and CDR2 is FQNEAQ. Here the CDR3 reads CASSLVGANEKLFF. The CDR3 nucleotides read TGTGCCAGCAGCTTAGTTGGGGCCAATGAAAAACTGTTTTTT.

This chain links TRBV7-9 with TRBJ1-2; D is ambiguous. Germline V gives CDR1 SEHNR, CDR2 FQNEAQ (reference sequence). Trimming stripped 4 bases from V and 9 bases from J, with 15 bases between. The CDR3 has 13 amino acids. The CDR3 nucleotides read TGTGCCAGCAGCTCGGGAGATTCTTATCGCTACACCTTC. This encodes CASSSGDSYRYTF.

The V gene is TRBV7-2, the J gene TRBJ2-5; tentative D call: TRBD2 (5 bases). Germline V CDR1 and CDR2: SGHTA, FQGNSA. The CDR3 has 13 amino acids. The V end lost 8 bases, the J end lost 5 bases, and 15 bases lay between the germline ends. In DNA, the CDR3 is TGTGCCAGCGCTAGCTCGGGTAGGGAGACCCAGTACTTC. Translation gives CASASSGRETQYF.

This clone was seen just once. This chain links TRBV30 with TRBJ2-7, with 9 bases that match TRBD1. V lost 5 bases and J lost 3; bases outside the gene matches: 5. In germline, CDR1 is GTSNPN, CDR2 SVGIG (reference sequence). This CDR3 is built from 13 residues. The CDR3 DNA sequence: TGTGCCTGGGGGACAGGGATTAACTACGAGCAGTACTTC. It encodes CAWGTGINYEQYF. Variable domain in full (rest from reference TRBV30 and TRBJ2-7): SQTIHQWPATLVQPVGSPLSLECTVEGTSNPNLYWYRQAAGRGLQLLFYSVGIGQISSEVPQNLSASRPQDRQFILSSKKLLLSDSGFYLCAWGTGINYEQYFGPGTRLTVT.

The chain combines TRBV27 with TRBJ1-2; D gene unclear. V was clipped by 5 bases and J by 4 bases, with 11 bases between them. This CDR3 is 13 amino acids long. Per germline, CDR1 MNHEY and CDR2 SMNVEV (reference sequence). The CDR3 DNA reads as TGTGCCAGCAGTCCCCGGGGTAGCTATGGCTACACCTTC. It yields the protein CASSPRGSYGYTF.

The gene calls are TRBV13 and TRBJ2-7; the match to TRBD2 covers 14 bases. V shed 2 bases, J shed 2 bases, and the junction held 11 bases outside the gene matches. This CDR3 region has 19 residues. CDR1 and CDR2 (germline): PRHDT, FYEKMQ (reference sequence). CDR3 sequence reads: CASSLLGLAGGAGPYEQYF. The CDR3 DNA sequence: TGTGCCAGCAGCTTATTAGGACTAGCGGGGGGCGCCGGACCCTACGAGCAGTACTTC.

This sequence joins TRBV10-1 and TRBJ1-3; the D is unclear. There are 14 residues in the CDR3. V dropped 4 bases and J dropped 0 bases, with 7 bases sitting between them. Germline V gene lookup returns CDR1 WNHNN and CDR2 SYGVQD (reference sequence). The CDR3, as DNA: TGCGCCAGCAGTGTGGGAGCCTCTGGAAACACCATATATTTT. It yields the protein CASSVGASGNTIYF.

The genes are TRBV11-2 and TRBJ2-7, with a possible D match to TRBD1 (5 bases). Deletions cut 5 bases from V and 2 bases from J, with 16 bases between. Germline V gene lookup returns CDR1 SGHAT and CDR2 FQNNGV. The CDR3 sequence is 15 residues long. The CDR3 spells CASSPQETATYEQYF. DNA of the CDR3: TGTGCCAGCAGCCCCCAAGAGACAGCTACCTACGAGCAGTACTTC.

The genes are TRBV10-3 and TRBJ1-5; 7 nucleotides agree with TRBD1. V lost 10 bases, J lost 6 bases, and 3 bases stayed unmatched. CDR3 size: 11 residues. The germline CDR1 and CDR2 sequences are ENHRY and SYGVKD. The CDR3 loop is CARRGPQPQHF. The CDR3 region has the DNA TGTGCCAGGAGGGGGCCTCAGCCCCAGCATTTT.

V gene TRBV7-2 combines with J gene TRBJ2-2; 8 bases fit TRBD2. The germline V gene encodes CDR1 SGHTA and CDR2 FQGNSA. Losses at the gene ends were 1 base for V and 6 bases for J; bases not matched to a gene: 7. The CDR3 totals 16 residues. The CDR3 region is CASSLVGRGGPGELFF. The CDR3 DNA reads as TGTGCCAGCAGCTTAGTAGGCCGGGGGGGTCCCGGGGAGCTGTTTTTT.

This clone was observed a single time. This chain joins TRBV10-3 and TRBJ1-5; no reliable D call. V was clipped by 6 bases and J by 1 base, with 10 bases between them. Germline CDR1 and CDR2: ENHRY and SYGVKD. The CDR3 totals 14 residues. CDR3: CAISGGSSNQPQHF. CDR3 DNA: TGTGCCATCAGCGGAGGGAGCAGCAATCAGCCCCAGCATTTT.

The chain is built from TRBV7-7 and TRBJ2-5, with 8 bases identical to TRBD1. This CDR3 spans 15 amino acids. CDR1 and CDR2 (germline): SSHAT, FNYEAQ (reference sequence). V trimming: 1 base; J trimming: 5 bases; junction bases outside the gene matches: 6. The CDR3: CASSLGTGYEETQYF. CDR3 DNA: TGTGCCAGCAGCTTAGGGACAGGGTACGAGGAGACCCAGTACTTC. Complete variable domain (other parts from reference TRBV7-7 and TRBJ2-5): GAGVSQSPRYKVTKRGQDVTLRCDPISSHATLYWYQQALGQGPEFLTYFNYEAQPDKSGLPSDRFSAERPEGSISTLTIQRTEQRDSAMYRCASSLGTGYEETQYFGPGTRLLVL.

The rearrangement links TRBV29-1 to TRBJ1-6; D might be TRBD1 (5 bases). This CDR3 is built from 14 residues. With 4 bases removed from V and 9 bases from J, the gap between germline ends came to 16 bases. CDR1 SQVTM and CDR2 ANQGSEA come from the germline V gene. The CDR3 region is CSVVVGRVTSPLHF. The CDR3 nucleotides are TGCAGCGTTGTAGTTGGCAGGGTAACTTCACCCCTCCACTTT.

The rearrangement joins TRBV10-3 to TRBJ1-1; D is unclear. Germline CDR1 reads ENHRY; CDR2 reads SYGVKD. The CDR3 totals 13 residues. V shed 6 bases and J shed 1 base, with 9 bases lying between them. The CDR3 sequence: CAISTGPNTEAFF. CDR3 DNA sequence: TGTGCCATCAGCACCGGTCCGAACACTGAAGCTTTCTTT.

The V call is TRBV5-1, the J call TRBJ1-6; D gene unclear. This CDR3 region has 14 residues. Germline V CDR1 and CDR2: SGHRS, YFSETQ. The V and J ends lost 4 bases and 7 bases respectively, with 12 bases between them. CDR3 nucleotide sequence: TGCGCCAGCAGCCGCGACGGACTGAATTCACCCCTCCACTTT. This encodes CASSRDGLNSPLHF.

The gene calls are TRBV15 and TRBJ2-5; 7 nucleotides line up with TRBD1. The V gene's germline CDR1 is LNHNV and CDR2 YYDKDF (reference sequence). The V and J ends lost 1 base and 1 base, in that order; junction bases with no gene match: 6. The CDR3 loop spans 16 amino acids. This chain's CDR3 is CATSRGGTGAQETQYF. CDR3 in DNA: TGTGCCACCAGCAGAGGAGGTACAGGGGCCCAAGAGACCCAGTACTTC.

CDR3 DNA: TGTGCCAGCAGTGAAGCTGGGGGCGATGAGCAGTTCTTC. Amino acid sequence: CASSEAGGDEQFF. V is TRBV6-1 and J is TRBJ2-1, with D perhaps matching TRBD1 (6 bases). Germline lookup yields CDR1 MNHNS and CDR2 SASEGT. Trimming cost V 0 bases and J 8 bases, with 8 bases left between them. The CDR3 covers 13 residues.

J is TRBJ2-1 and V is TRBV16; D might be TRBD2 (6 bases). Germline V gene lookup returns CDR1 KGHSY and CDR2 FQNENV. V lost 3 bases and J lost 9, with 18 bases in between. The CDR3 spans 15 residues. The CDR3 DNA is TGTGCCAGCAGCCAGAGAGGAGTAGAGGGAGGTGAGCAGTTCTTC. This encodes CASSQRGVEGGEQFF.

The CDR3 sequence is CASSQGRRGAQDEQYF. CDR3 in DNA: TGTGCCAGCAGCCAAGGCAGGAGGGGAGCCCAGGACGAGCAGTACTTC. The gene calls are TRBV4-2 and TRBJ2-7; D might be TRBD2 (6 bases). This CDR3 spans 16 amino acids. The germline V and J ends were trimmed by 1 base and 5 bases, with 18 bases remaining between them. CDR1 is LGHNA, CDR2 YNFKEQ, per germline.

In DNA form, the CDR3 reads TGTGCCAGCAGTTTATTTGGGGGGGCTGACAATCAGCCCCAGCATTTT. Translating gives CASSLFGGADNQPQHF. V gene TRBV27 combines with J gene TRBJ1-5; TRBD1 is a possible D gene (6 bases). Germline values: CDR1 MNHEY, CDR2 SMNVEV (reference sequence). This CDR3 region has 16 residues. Trimming pared 1 base from V and 3 bases from J, leaving 13 bases between.

This clone is a singleton in its sample. This rearrangement joins TRBV9 to TRBJ1-2, with D unclear. V was shortened by 1 base and J by 4 bases, with 11 bases between the two germline ends. The CDR3 consists of 14 residues. Per the germline V gene, CDR1 is SGDLS and CDR2 is YYNGEE. The chain's CDR3 is CASSVTGLSYGYTF. In DNA form, the CDR3 reads TGTGCCAGCAGCGTAACCGGGTTGAGCTATGGCTACACCTTC.

This clone was found a few times. The chain links TRBV5-1 to TRBJ1-1; tentatively, D is TRBD1 (6 bases). The V end was cut by 3 bases, the J end by 0 bases, with 12 bases between. Germline CDR1 SGHRS, CDR2 YFSETQ. CDR3 size: 15 residues. The CDR3 coding sequence is TGCGCCAGCAGCTCTGGGACAAGCATGAACACTGAAGCTTTCTTT. Its translation is CASSSGTSMNTEAFF.

The CDR3 is CASSPWGGGETQYF. Written as DNA, the CDR3 is TGTGCCAGCAGCCCGTGGGGAGGAGGCGAGACCCAGTACTTC. The rearrangement joins TRBV7-9 to TRBJ2-5; maybe TRBD2 (6 bases). The ends were cut back, 5 bases at V and 5 bases at J, with 15 bases in the middle. The CDR3 spans 14 residues. CDR1 is SEHNR and CDR2 is FQNEAQ in the germline V gene (reference sequence). Together with reference TRBV7-9 and TRBJ2-5, the CDR3 gives the full variable domain: DTGVSQNPRHKITKRGQNVTFRCDPISEHNRLYWYRQTLGQGPEFLTYFQNEAQLEKSRLLSDRFSAERPKGSFSTLEIQRTEQGDSAMYLCASSPWGGGETQYFGPGTRLLVL.

A note on this clone: This specimen includes other DNA sequences encoding the same CDR3. The V call is TRBV5-4, the J call TRBJ2-3; 13 bases agree with TRBD2. Germline V gene lookup returns CDR1 SGHNT and CDR2 YYREEE (reference sequence). There are 15 residues in the CDR3. V trimming: 2 bases; J trimming: 4 bases; junction bases outside the gene matches: 1. CDR3: CASSFTSGGADTQYF. The CDR3 nucleotides read TGTGCCAGCAGCTTCACTAGCGGGGGGGCAGATACGCAGTATTTT.

The V and J genes are TRBV10-1 and TRBJ2-1, with TRBD1 matching 9 bases. CDR3 length: 17 amino acids. From germline, CDR1 is WNHNN and CDR2 SYGVQD (reference sequence). The junction had 9 bases not matched to a gene; V was cut back by 0 bases and J by 6 bases. The CDR3 region is CASSESGDRVRGNEQFF. The DNA for the CDR3 is TGCGCCAGCAGTGAGTCGGGGGACAGGGTAAGGGGCAATGAGCAGTTCTTC.

This chain connects TRBV28 to TRBJ2-7; TRBD1 matches at 9 bases. The CDR3 extends over 14 amino acids. Unmatched junction bases numbered 4, after V lost 5 bases and J lost 2 bases. Per germline, CDR1 MDHEN and CDR2 SYDVKM. As DNA, the CDR3 is TGTGCCAGCAGTACCGGGACAGGGCCCTACGAGCAGTACTTC. This sequence encodes CASSTGTGPYEQYF.

Only one count was recorded for this clone. This chain uses TRBV11-2 with TRBJ2-7; 9 bases are a match to TRBD1. J gave up 3 bases and V 8 bases, and 5 bases lay outside the gene matches. From germline, CDR1 is SGHAT and CDR2 FQNNGV. This CDR3 is built from 13 residues. CDR3 sequence reads: CASSQDRGYEQYF. CDR3 DNA: TGTGCCAGCTCCCAGGACAGGGGCTACGAGCAGTACTTC.

This sequence joins TRBV5-1 and TRBJ1-4; 7 bases map to TRBD1. Losses at the gene ends were 0 bases for V and 4 bases for J; bases not matched to a gene: 6. The germline CDR1 and CDR2 sequences are SGHRS and YFSETQ. The CDR3 has 16 residues. In DNA, the CDR3 is TGCGCCAGCAGCTTGGGAGGGGGCAATAATAATGAAAAACTGTTTTTT. It encodes CASSLGGGNNNEKLFF. Combining the CDR3 with reference TRBV5-1 and TRBJ1-4 gives the whole variable domain KAGVTQTPRYLIKTRGQQVTLSCSPISGHRSVSWYQQTPGQGLQFLFEYFSETQRNKGNFPGRFSGRQFSNSRSEMNVSTLELGDSALYLCASSLGGGNNNEKLFFGSGTQLSVL.

The chain links TRBV5-1 to TRBJ2-7; 9 bases are shared with TRBD2. With 0 bases clipped from V and 7 bases from J, the junction kept 11 bases outside the gene matches. Per germline, CDR1 SGHRS and CDR2 YFSETQ. This CDR3 contains 16 residues. The CDR3 coding sequence is TGCGCCAGCAGCTTGGCCGTTTTGGGGCTAGCGGGGGAGCAGTACTTC. Its translation: CASSLAVLGLAGEQYF.